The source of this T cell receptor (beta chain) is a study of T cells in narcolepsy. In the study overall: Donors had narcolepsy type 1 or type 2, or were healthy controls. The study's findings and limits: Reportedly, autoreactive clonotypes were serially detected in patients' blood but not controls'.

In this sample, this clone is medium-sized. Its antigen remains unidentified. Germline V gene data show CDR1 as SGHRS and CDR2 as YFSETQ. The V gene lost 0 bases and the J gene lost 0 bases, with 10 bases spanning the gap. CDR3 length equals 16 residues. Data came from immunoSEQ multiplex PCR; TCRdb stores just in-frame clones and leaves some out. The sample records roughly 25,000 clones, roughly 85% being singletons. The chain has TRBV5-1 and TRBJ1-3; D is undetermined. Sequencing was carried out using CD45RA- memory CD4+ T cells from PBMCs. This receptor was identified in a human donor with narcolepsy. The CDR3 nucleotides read TGCGCCAGCAGCTTGGGGGCAGCCCGCTCTGGAAACACCATATATTTT. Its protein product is CASSLGAARSGNTIYF.